The clone carrying this T cell receptor beta chain was recorded at least ten times. Sample-barcoded 5' priming and a J-beta primer mix drove a second PCR of about 7 to 11 cycles. With 12 random nucleotides, a template-switch adaptor tagged each individual cDNA molecule. MiXCR, applied by TCRdb to the 5' RACE reads, yields one record per CDR3 protein. The sample records roughly 640,000 distinct CDR3 sequences, roughly 31% being singletons. The sample is drawn from a study of blood T cells in healthy people across ages. The sample providers were healthy Caucasian people from Russia, aged roughly 6 to 95. Germline V gene lookup returns CDR1 SGHRS and CDR2 YFSETQ. Trimming left V 0 bases short and J 1 base short, with 12 bases between. CDR3 length equals 16 residues.

V and J are TRBV5-1 and TRBJ2-3; D possibly matches TRBD1 or TRBD2 (5 bases each). Sequencing was performed on blood. The TCR was taken from a woman of 80 years or more in good health. The CDR3 loop is CASSLDRLGGTDTQYF. CDR3 in DNA: TGCGCCAGCAGCTTGGACAGGCTCGGGGGCACAGATACGCAGTATTTT. The full variable domain, its missing parts supplied by reference TRBV5-1 and TRBJ2-3, is KAGVTQTPRYLIKTRGQQVTLSCSPISGHRSVSWYQQTPGQGLQFLFEYFSETQRNKGNFPGRFSGRQFSNSRSEMNVSTLELGDSALYLCASSLDRLGGTDTQYFGPGTRLTVL.